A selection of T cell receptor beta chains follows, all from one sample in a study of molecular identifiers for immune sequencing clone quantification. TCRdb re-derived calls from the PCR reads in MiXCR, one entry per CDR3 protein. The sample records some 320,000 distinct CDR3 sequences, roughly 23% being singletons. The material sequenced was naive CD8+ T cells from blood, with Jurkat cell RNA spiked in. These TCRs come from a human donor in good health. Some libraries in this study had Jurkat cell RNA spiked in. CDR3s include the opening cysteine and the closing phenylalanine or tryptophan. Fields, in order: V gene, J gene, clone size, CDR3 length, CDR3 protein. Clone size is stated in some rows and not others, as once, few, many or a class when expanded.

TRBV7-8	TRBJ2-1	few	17	CASSSYRDRRHYNEQFF
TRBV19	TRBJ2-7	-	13	CASSIGRGSEQYF
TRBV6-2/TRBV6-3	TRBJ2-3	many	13	CATEVESTDTQYF
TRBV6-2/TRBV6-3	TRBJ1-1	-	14	CASSAGQLIAEAFF
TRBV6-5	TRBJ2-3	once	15	CASSYLQGETDTQYF
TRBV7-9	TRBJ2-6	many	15	CASSMAGSGANVLTF
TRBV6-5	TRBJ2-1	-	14	CASNAGTAYSEQFF
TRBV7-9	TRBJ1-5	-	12	CASSLGDLPQHF
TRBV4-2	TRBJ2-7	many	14	CASSQYSGGYEQYF
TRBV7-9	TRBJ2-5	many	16	CASSPGTLVGMETQYF
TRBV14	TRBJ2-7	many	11	CASSRGHEQYF
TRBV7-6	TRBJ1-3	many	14	CASSGGAGGNTIYF
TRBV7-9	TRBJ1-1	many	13	CASLREPNTEAFF
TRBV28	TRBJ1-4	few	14	CASSLARGREKLFF
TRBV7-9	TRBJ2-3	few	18	CASSPLSRTAFSIDTQYF
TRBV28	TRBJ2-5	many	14	CASNQAVQSETQYF
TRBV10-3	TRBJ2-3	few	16	CAISESAGGLTDTQYF
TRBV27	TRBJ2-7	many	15	CASSLSTGPTYEQYF
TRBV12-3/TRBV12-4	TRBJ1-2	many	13	CASSFGNNYGYTF
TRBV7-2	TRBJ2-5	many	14	CASSPLAGVETQYF
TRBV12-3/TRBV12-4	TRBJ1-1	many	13	CASSLEVNTEAFF
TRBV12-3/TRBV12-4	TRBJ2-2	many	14	CASRTGTNTGELFF
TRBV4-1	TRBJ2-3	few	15	CASSQGATSTDTQYF
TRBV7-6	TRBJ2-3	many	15	CASRPSGGVTDTQYF
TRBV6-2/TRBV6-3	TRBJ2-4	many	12	CASSGTENIQYF
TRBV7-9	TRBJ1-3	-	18	CASSYTPGQPSSGNTIYF
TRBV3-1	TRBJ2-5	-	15	CASSQGGTAGETQYF
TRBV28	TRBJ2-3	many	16	CASSLLLAGTTDTQYF
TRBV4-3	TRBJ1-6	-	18	CASSQGDSSSSYNSPLHF
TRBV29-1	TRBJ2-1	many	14	CSVKGLAGSNEQFF
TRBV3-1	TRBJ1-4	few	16	CASSQLSDGSGEKLFF
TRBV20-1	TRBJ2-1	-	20	CSAVSPGLAGPSQRSDEQFF
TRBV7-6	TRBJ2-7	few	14	CASSQTDRGYEQYF
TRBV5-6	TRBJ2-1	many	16	CASSSLTRPPYNEQFF
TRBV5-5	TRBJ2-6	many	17	CASSLGAGLYGANVLTF
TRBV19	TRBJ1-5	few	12	CASRGEDQPQHF
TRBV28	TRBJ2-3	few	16	CASSLLGTSAGDTQYF
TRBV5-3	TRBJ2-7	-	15	CATHRGGGALDEQYF
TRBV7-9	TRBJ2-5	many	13	CASSLGASETQYF
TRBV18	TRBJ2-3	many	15	CASSPPDSSTDTQYF
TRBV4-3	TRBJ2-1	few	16	CASSRTSGAVFDEQFF
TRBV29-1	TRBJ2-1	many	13	CSVDLADYNEQFF
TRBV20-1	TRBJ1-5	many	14	CSARGRFVDQPQHF
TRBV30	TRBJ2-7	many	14	CAWAGADNTYEQYF
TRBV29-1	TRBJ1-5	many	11	CSGVLENAQHF
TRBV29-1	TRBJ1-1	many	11	CSVEGEGKAFF
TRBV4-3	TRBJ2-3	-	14	CASSRDRGRYTQYF
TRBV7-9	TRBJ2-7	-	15	CASSSAPTPAYGQYF